Shown below are 26 T cell receptor beta chains from a single sample sequenced in a study of T cell responses to AZD1222 COVID-19 vaccine. Profiled with immunoSEQ multiplex PCR; TCRdb holds only in-frame clones, not every one. This table has 150,000 or so clones, about nine tenths appearing once. Sequences were derived from peripheral blood, sampled on day 0 of AZD1222 vaccination. The receptors stem from an adult in good health.

The CDR3 here is CASSLARYEQYF. The DNA for the CDR3 is TGTGCCAGCAGTTTAGCCCGTTACGAGCAGTACTTC. The chain employs TRBV12-3 or TRBV12-4 and TRBJ2-7; D is unclear. CDR3 size: 12 residues. The V end lost 0 bases, the J end lost 4 bases, and 4 bases lay between the germline ends.

The V and J genes are TRBV20-1 and TRBJ1-3; TRBD1 is a possible D gene (5 bases). The CDR3 length is 17 residues. Germline V gives CDR1 DFQATT, CDR2 SNEGSKA (reference sequence). The V and J ends lost 3 bases and 0 bases respectively, with 18 bases between them. CDR3 in DNA: TGCAGTGCTAGTCCCGACAGCTACTCTCTCTCTGGAAACACCATATATTTT. Encoded protein: CSASPDSYSLSGNTIYF.

Here the CDR3 reads CASEGKLGYEQYF. The CDR3 bases are TGTGCCAGTGAGGGGAAGTTGGGCTACGAGCAGTACTTC. The chain recombines TRBV19 with TRBJ2-7; the D gene could be TRBD1 or TRBD2 (5 bases each). CDR3 length equals 13 residues. From germline, CDR1 is LNHDA and CDR2 SQIVND (reference sequence). V was shortened by 8 bases and J by 3 bases, with 14 bases between the two germline ends.

This chain links TRBV4-3 with TRBJ1-2, with D tentatively TRBD1 (5 bases). Trimming stripped 1 base from V and 4 bases from J, with 13 bases between. The CDR3 spans 15 residues. Germline CDR1 is LGHNA and CDR2 is YSLEER. CDR3 DNA sequence: TGCGCCAGCAGCCAAGTAGGGACGGATGGCTATGGCTACACCTTC. Encoded protein: CASSQVGTDGYGYTF.

This chain connects TRBV27 to TRBJ2-6; 8 bases map to TRBD1. In germline, CDR1 is MNHEY, CDR2 SMNVEV (reference sequence). CDR3 size: 18 residues. Trimming took 0 bases from V and 0 from J; bases not matched to a gene: 4. The CDR3 nucleotides read TGTGCCAGCAGTTTATCGGACAGGGTAGGCTCTGGGGCCAACGTCCTGACTTTC. This translates into CASSLSDRVGSGANVLTF.

As to this clone: One end of the junction is discordant with germline, which a read error may explain. The gene calls are TRBV11-2 and TRBJ2-7; D could derive from TRBD1 or TRBD2 (5 bases each). The germline CDR1 and CDR2 sequences are SGHAT and FQNNGV. This CDR3 contains 12 residues. The CDR3 DNA follows: TGTGCCAGCAGAGGGGCCGCTAGGGAGCGGTACTTC. Its protein is CASRGAARERYF.

The chain links TRBV7-2 to TRBJ2-1, with 7 bases lining up with TRBD2. Germline loops: CDR1 SGHTA, CDR2 FQGNSA. Unmatched junction bases numbered 11, after V lost 3 bases and J lost 6 bases. CDR3 length: 16 residues. The CDR3 region has the DNA TGTGCCAGCAGCTTGAGCGGGGCGATGGGTCGCAATGAGCAGTTCTTC. Translation gives CASSLSGAMGRNEQFF.

The rearrangement uses TRBV3-1 (or the pseudogene TRBV3-2) and TRBJ2-1, with D possibly called TRBD1 or TRBD2 (5 bases each). V lost 3 bases, J lost 10 bases, and 13 bases lay in between. CDR3 length: 13 amino acids. CDR1 and CDR2 from the germline V gene are LGHDT and YNNKEL (reference sequence). The chain's CDR3 is CASSHRGAGEQFF. The CDR3 DNA is TGTGCCAGCAGCCACAGAGGGGCCGGAGAGCAGTTCTTC.

V and J are TRBV10-2 and TRBJ1-4, with unresolved D. CDR3 size: 15 residues. Per the germline V gene, CDR1 is WSHSY and CDR2 is SAAADI. Trimming took 2 bases from V and 8 from J, leaving 15 bases between them. The CDR3 here is CASSEIGSRQEKLFF. The CDR3 coding sequence is TGCGCCAGCAGTGAGATTGGGTCCCGTCAGGAAAAACTGTTTTTT.

V gene TRBV10-1 combines with J gene TRBJ2-7; 13 nucleotides agree with TRBD2. J was trimmed by 2 bases and V by 2 bases; bases with no gene match: 6. The germline V gene encodes CDR1 WNHNN and CDR2 SYGVQD (reference sequence). The CDR3 is 17 residues long. The DNA of the CDR3 is TGCGCCAGCAGTGAGGGACTAGCGGGAGTGAGCACCTACGAGCAGTACTTC. As protein: CASSEGLAGVSTYEQYF.

The V call is TRBV6-2 or TRBV6-3, the J call TRBJ1-5, with unresolved D. V lost 8 bases, J lost 3 bases, and 20 bases lay in between. The V gene's germline CDR1 is MNHEY and CDR2 SVGEGT. This CDR3 region has 16 residues. The CDR3 sequence: CASGPRAGVFNQPQHF. For the CDR3, the DNA is TGTGCCAGCGGCCCTAGGGCAGGAGTTTTCAATCAGCCCCAGCATTTT.

The chain carries TRBV5-1 and TRBJ2-7, with TRBD2 identical over 7 bases. The CDR3 runs to 16 residues. With 0 bases clipped from V and 7 bases from J, the junction kept 13 bases outside the gene matches. CDR1 and CDR2 from the germline V gene are SGHRS and YFSETQ. The CDR3 sequence is CASSLGSGRPSVEQYF. The CDR3 DNA reads as TGCGCCAGCAGCTTGGGTAGCGGGCGACCCTCTGTTGAGCAGTACTTC.

The chain uses TRBV4-3 and TRBJ2-7, with D unclear. The V gene lost 4 bases and the J gene lost 0 bases, with 13 bases spanning the gap. In germline, CDR1 is LGHNA, CDR2 YSLEER. This CDR3 has 15 amino acids. CDR3 nucleotide sequence: TGCGCCAGCAGCCGAAATCATGCAAGCTCCTACGAGCAGTACTTC. Protein sequence: CASSRNHASSYEQYF.

The chain joins TRBV5-4 to TRBJ1-2; D call uncertain. Germline V gene lookup returns CDR1 SGHNT and CDR2 YYREEE (reference sequence). The CDR3 spans 14 residues. The ends were cut back, 3 bases at V and 4 bases at J, with 13 bases in the middle. CDR3 nucleotide sequence: TGTGCCAGCAGCTCGCCGGGGTGGGGCTATGGCTACACCTTC. Residues: CASSSPGWGYGYTF.

V and J are TRBV7-9 and TRBJ1-1; D gene ambiguous. Trimming shortened V by 4 bases and J by 1 base, and 1 base separated the two germline ends. The CDR3 is made up of 11 amino acids. CDR1 and CDR2 (germline): SEHNR, FQNEAQ (reference sequence). Here the CDR3 reads CASSSNTEAFF. CDR3 in DNA: TGTGCCAGCAGCTCGAACACTGAAGCTTTCTTT.

This rearrangement joins TRBV7-2 to TRBJ1-1; the D gene is possibly TRBD1 (5 bases). Germline lookup yields CDR1 SGHTA and CDR2 FQGNSA. This CDR3 contains 15 residues. The V end was cut by 4 bases, the J end by 5 bases, with 17 bases between. The CDR3: CASSYSQAGSTEAFF. DNA of the CDR3: TGTGCCAGCAGCTATTCTCAGGCAGGGTCGACTGAAGCTTTCTTT.

The chain links TRBV6-5 to TRBJ2-7; 8 bases match TRBD2. The V and J ends lost 6 bases and 4 bases, in that order; junction bases with no gene match: 2. The germline V gene has CDR1 MNHEY and CDR2 SVGAGI. The CDR3 loop spans 12 amino acids. Here the CDR3 reads CASSAGGYEQYF. CDR3 in DNA: TGTGCCAGCAGCGCGGGGGGTTACGAGCAGTACTTC.

The chain uses TRBV19 and TRBJ2-2, with 8 nucleotides matching TRBD1. This CDR3 is built from 14 residues. With 5 bases clipped from V and 7 bases from J, the junction kept 6 bases outside the gene matches. Germline V gene data show CDR1 as LNHDA and CDR2 as SQIVND (reference sequence). CDR3 nucleotides: TGTGCCAGTAGTGTGGACAGGGCCGGCGGGGAGCTGTTTTTT. Translated: CASSVDRAGGELFF.

This sequence joins TRBV5-4 and TRBJ2-3; D is unclear. This CDR3 has 15 residues. V was pared by 9 bases and J by 0 bases, with 17 bases between. The germline V gene has CDR1 SGHNT and CDR2 YYREEE (reference sequence). CDR3 region: CAIYPLGASTDTQYF. CDR3 in DNA: TGTGCCATCTATCCTCTGGGCGCTAGCACAGATACGCAGTATTTT.

The rearrangement joins TRBV30 to TRBJ1-3; D gene unclear. Germline V gene lookup returns CDR1 GTSNPN and CDR2 SVGIG (reference sequence). The CDR3 sequence is 13 residues long. The germline V and J ends were trimmed by 1 base and 9 bases, with 13 bases remaining between them. DNA of the CDR3: TGTGCCTGGAGTGGGGCCGCGGGCGGCACCATATATTTT. It translates to CAWSGAAGGTIYF.

V gene TRBV9 combines with J gene TRBJ2-5, with D possibly matching TRBD2 (6 bases). The V gene lost 1 base and the J gene lost 2 bases, with 6 bases spanning the gap. From germline, CDR1 is SGDLS and CDR2 YYNGEE. This CDR3 has 13 residues. CDR3 region: CASSVRGQETQYF. CDR3 coding DNA: TGTGCCAGCAGCGTACGGGGGCAAGAGACCCAGTACTTC.

The chain is built from TRBV7-2 and TRBJ2-3, with TRBD1 identical over 8 bases. CDR3 size: 15 residues. Germline V gene data show CDR1 as SGHTA and CDR2 as FQGNSA. V was pared by 5 bases and J by 4 bases, with 8 bases of the junction left unmatched. In nucleotides, the CDR3 is TGTGCCAGCAGCCTGGACAGGGTTTTTTCAGATACGCAGTATTTT. This encodes CASSLDRVFSDTQYF. The complete variable domain, with remaining parts taken from reference TRBV7-2 and TRBJ2-3, reads GAGVSQSPSNKVTEKGKDVELRCDPISGHTALYWYRQSLGQGLEFLIYFQGNSAPDKSGLPSDRFSAERTGGSVSTLTIQRTQQEDSAVYLCASSLDRVFSDTQYFGPGTRLTVL.

This clone occurred once. The chain carries TRBV9 and TRBJ1-3, with a weak D call TRBD1 (5 bases). Per the germline V gene, CDR1 is SGDLS and CDR2 is YYNGEE. V lost 2 bases to trimming and J lost 4 bases, with 16 bases between them. This CDR3 is built from 16 residues. The DNA for the CDR3 is TGTGCCAGCAGCGTGAGCCCCGGGACGCCCGGAAACACCATATATTTT. It translates to CASSVSPGTPGNTIYF.

The chain is built from TRBV10-1 and TRBJ2-2; 13 bases fit TRBD2. Germline CDR1 is WNHNN and CDR2 is SYGVQD (reference sequence). The length of the CDR3 is 17 residues. V was clipped by 5 bases and J by 4 bases; unmatched bases: 7. This CDR3 is CASSPPGLAGSTGELFF. The CDR3 DNA is TGCGCCAGCAGTCCCCCGGGACTAGCGGGAAGCACCGGGGAGCTGTTTTTT.

The chain carries TRBV3-1 (or the pseudogene TRBV3-2) and TRBJ1-2; possible D gene TRBD1, 6 bases. Looked up from germline, CDR1 is LGHDT and CDR2 is YNNKEL (reference sequence). The CDR3 runs to 12 residues. V lost 4 bases and J 7 bases, leaving 10 bases between the germline ends. The chain's CDR3 is CASSPDSTGYTF. The CDR3, as DNA: TGTGCCAGCAGCCCGGACAGCACTGGCTACACCTTC.

This clone was counted only a few times. The genes are TRBV28 and TRBJ1-2, with a weak D call TRBD1 (5 bases). CDR3 length equals 14 residues. Trimming shortened V by 6 bases and J by 8 bases, and 19 bases separated the two germline ends. The germline V gene encodes CDR1 MDHEN and CDR2 SYDVKM. The CDR3 nucleotides read TGTGCCAGCAGCTTCCCGGGGACTAATTACGGCTACACCTTC. Its translation: CASSFPGTNYGYTF.